The sequence of this TCR beta chain was determined in a study of blood T cells in healthy people across ages. Looking at the study overall: Per two T cells, about one barcoded beta molecule was captured through template switching.

Then a second PCR, running about 6 to 12 cycles, was carried out with a sample-barcoded 5' primer and a J-beta primer mix. Each CDR3 protein gets one entry after TCRdb re-called the 5' RACE reads with MiXCR. This table has roughly 1,700,000 distinct CDR3 sequences, 28% appearing once. The study isolated at least 6 million PBMCs from each sample. Comment on this clonotype: Its cognate antigen is unknown.

The CDR3 length is 17 residues. CDR1 MNHEY and CDR2 SMNVEV come from the germline V gene (reference sequence). V gave up 5 bases and J gave up 4 bases; unmatched junction bases: 12. Broader study findings: Whereas aged donors had fewer naive CD4+ cells, long-lived donors had more of them and higher diversity.

The chain combines TRBV27 with TRBJ1-2, with TRBD1 matching 11 bases. The clonotype originates from a woman in her 30s in good health. The specimen was blood. The CDR3 loop is CASSPWTGQGGGYGYTF. The DNA of the CDR3 is TGTGCCAGCAGTCCCTGGACGGGACAGGGGGGGGGCTATGGCTACACCTTC.